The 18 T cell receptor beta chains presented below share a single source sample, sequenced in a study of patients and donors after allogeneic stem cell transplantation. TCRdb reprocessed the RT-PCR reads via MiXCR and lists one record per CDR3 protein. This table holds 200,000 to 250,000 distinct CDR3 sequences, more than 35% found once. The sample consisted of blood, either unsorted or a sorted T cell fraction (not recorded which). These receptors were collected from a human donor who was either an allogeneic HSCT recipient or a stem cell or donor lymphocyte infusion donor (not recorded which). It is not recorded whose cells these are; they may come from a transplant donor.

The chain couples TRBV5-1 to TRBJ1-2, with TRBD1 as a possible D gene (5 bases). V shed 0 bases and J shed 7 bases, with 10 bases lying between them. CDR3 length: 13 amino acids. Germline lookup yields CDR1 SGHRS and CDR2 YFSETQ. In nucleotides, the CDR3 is TGCGCCAGCAGCTTGGCCGCCGGGACTGGCTACACCTTC. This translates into CASSLAAGTGYTF.

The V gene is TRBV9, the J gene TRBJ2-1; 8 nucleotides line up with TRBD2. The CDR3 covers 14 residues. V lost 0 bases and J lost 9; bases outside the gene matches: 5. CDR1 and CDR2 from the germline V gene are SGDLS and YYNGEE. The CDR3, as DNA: TGTGCCAGCAGCGTAGGGAGCGGGGGACGTGAGCAGTTCTTC. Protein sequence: CASSVGSGGREQFF.

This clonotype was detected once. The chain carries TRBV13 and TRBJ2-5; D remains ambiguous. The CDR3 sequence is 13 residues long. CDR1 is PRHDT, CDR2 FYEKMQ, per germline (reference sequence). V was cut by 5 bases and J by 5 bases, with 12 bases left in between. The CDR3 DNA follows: TGTGCCAGCAGCCCCCTCGTGGGGGAGACCCAGTACTTC. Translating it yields CASSPLVGETQYF.

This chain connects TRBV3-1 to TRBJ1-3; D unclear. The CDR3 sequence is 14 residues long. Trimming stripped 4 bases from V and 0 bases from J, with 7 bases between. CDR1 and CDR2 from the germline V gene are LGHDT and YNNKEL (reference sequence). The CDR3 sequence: CASSPWGSGNTIYF. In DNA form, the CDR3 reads TGTGCCAGCAGCCCGTGGGGCTCTGGAAACACCATATATTTT.

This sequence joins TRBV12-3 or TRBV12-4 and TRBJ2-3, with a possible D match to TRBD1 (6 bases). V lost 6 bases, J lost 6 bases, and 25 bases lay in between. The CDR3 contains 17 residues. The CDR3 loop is CASSPIPGHQSQDTQYF. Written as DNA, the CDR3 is TGTGCCAGCAGCCCAATACCGGGACACCAGAGTCAGGATACGCAGTATTTT.

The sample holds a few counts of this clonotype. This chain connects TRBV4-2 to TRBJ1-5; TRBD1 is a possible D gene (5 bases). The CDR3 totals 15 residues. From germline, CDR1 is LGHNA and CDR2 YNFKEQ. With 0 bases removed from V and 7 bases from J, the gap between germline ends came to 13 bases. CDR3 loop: CASSQDAGGVQPQHF. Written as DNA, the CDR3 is TGTGCCAGCAGCCAAGATGCTGGAGGGGTCCAGCCCCAGCATTTT.

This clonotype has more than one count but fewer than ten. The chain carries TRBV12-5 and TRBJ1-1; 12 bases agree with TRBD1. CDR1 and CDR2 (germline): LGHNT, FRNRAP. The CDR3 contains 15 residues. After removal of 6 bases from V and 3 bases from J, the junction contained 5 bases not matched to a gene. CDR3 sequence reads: CASGLRDRGHTEAFF. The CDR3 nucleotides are TGTGCTAGTGGGCTCCGGGACAGGGGGCACACTGAAGCTTTCTTT.

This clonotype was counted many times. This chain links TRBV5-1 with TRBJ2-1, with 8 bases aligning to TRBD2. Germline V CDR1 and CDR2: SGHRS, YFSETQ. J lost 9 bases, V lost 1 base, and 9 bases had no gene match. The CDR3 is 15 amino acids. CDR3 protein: CASSLNVAGGSEQFF. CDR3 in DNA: TGCGCCAGCAGCTTGAACGTTGCGGGGGGTAGTGAGCAGTTCTTC. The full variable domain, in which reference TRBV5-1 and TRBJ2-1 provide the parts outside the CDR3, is KAGVTQTPRYLIKTRGQQVTLSCSPISGHRSVSWYQQTPGQGLQFLFEYFSETQRNKGNFPGRFSGRQFSNSRSEMNVSTLELGDSALYLCASSLNVAGGSEQFFGPGTRLTVL.

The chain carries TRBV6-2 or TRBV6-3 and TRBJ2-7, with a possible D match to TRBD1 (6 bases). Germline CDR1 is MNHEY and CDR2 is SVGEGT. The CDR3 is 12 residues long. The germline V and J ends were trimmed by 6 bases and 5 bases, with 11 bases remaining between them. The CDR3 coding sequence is TGTGCCAGCAGCCACACAGGGAACGAGCAGTACTTC. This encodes CASSHTGNEQYF.

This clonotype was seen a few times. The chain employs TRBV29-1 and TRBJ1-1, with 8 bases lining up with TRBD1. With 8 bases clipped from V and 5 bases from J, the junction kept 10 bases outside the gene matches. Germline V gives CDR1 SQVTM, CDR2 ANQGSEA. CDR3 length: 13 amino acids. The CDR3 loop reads CSSRTGIETEAFF. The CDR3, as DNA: TGCAGCTCTCGGACAGGGATAGAGACTGAAGCTTTCTTT.

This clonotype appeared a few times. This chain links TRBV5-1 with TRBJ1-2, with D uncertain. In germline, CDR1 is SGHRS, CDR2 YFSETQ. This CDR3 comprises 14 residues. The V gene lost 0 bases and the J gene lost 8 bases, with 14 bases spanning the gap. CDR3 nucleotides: TGCGCCAGCAGCTTGGAGAGCGGCGCAGGAGGCTACACCTTC. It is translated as CASSLESGAGGYTF.

The CDR3 loop is CASSLGVAENTGELFF. In DNA, the CDR3 is TGTGCCAGCAGCTTAGGTGTAGCGGAGAACACCGGGGAGCTGTTTTTT. The chain has TRBV11-2 and TRBJ2-2, with D possibly matching TRBD2 (6 bases). CDR1 and CDR2 (germline): SGHAT, FQNNGV. This CDR3 has 16 residues. V dropped 1 base and J dropped 1 base, with 10 bases sitting between them.

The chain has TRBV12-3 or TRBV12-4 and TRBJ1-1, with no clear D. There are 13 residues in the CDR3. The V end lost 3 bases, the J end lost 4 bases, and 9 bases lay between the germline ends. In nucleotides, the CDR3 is TGTGCCAGCAGTTTGGCGGCCGGCACTGAAGCTTTCTTT. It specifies CASSLAAGTEAFF.

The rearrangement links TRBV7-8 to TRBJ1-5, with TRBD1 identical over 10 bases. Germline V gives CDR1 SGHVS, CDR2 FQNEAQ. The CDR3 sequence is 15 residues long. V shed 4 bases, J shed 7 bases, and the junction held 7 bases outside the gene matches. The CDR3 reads CASSSRDRGGQPQHF. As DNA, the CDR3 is TGTGCCAGCAGCTCCCGGGACAGGGGCGGCCAGCCCCAGCATTTT.

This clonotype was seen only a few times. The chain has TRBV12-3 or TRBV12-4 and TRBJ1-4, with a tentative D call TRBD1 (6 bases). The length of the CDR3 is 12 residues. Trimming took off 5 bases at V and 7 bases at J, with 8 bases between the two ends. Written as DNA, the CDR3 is TGTGCCAGCAGTCGGACAGTTGAAAAACTGTTTTTT. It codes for CASSRTVEKLFF.

CDR3 region: CASSGGLSYEQYF. The CDR3, as DNA: TGTGCCAGCTCAGGGGGCCTCTCCTACGAGCAGTACTTC. The rearrangement joins TRBV7-9 to TRBJ2-7, with 8 bases identical to TRBD1. Trimming at V came to 8 bases and at J to 0 bases, leaving 3 bases not matched to a gene. Per the germline V gene, CDR1 is SEHNR and CDR2 is FQNEAQ (reference sequence). The CDR3 is 13 residues long. Combining the CDR3 with reference TRBV7-9 and TRBJ2-7 gives the whole variable domain DTGVSQNPRHKITKRGQNVTFRCDPISEHNRLYWYRQTLGQGPEFLTYFQNEAQLEKSRLLSDRFSAERPKGSFSTLEIQRTEQGDSAMYLCASSGGLSYEQYFGPGTRLTVT.

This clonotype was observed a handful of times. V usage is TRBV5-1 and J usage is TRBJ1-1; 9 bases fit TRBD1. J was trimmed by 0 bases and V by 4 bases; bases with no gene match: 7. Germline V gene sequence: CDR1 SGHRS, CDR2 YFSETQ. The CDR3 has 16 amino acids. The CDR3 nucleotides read TGCGCCAGCAGCCTACAGGGGGCAGGGATGAACACTGAAGCTTTCTTT. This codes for CASSLQGAGMNTEAFF.

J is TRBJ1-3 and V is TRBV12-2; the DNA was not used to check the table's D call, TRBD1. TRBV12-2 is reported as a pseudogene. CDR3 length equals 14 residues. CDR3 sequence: CASRPDRPGNTIYF. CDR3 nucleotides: TGTGCAAGTCGCCCAGACAGGCCCGGAAACACCATATATTTT.